This T cell receptor beta chain was sequenced during a study of T-cell reconstitution after alpha-beta-depleted transplantation in children. This clonotype was found many times. Researchers prepared the TCRbeta library using unique molecular identifiers, the study reports. TCRdb passed the PCR reads through MiXCR, listing each CDR3 protein once. The sample includes more than 90,000 distinct CDR3 sequences, roughly 8% seen only once; the top ten take about 7%. Germline V lookup: CDR1 MNHEY, CDR2 SVGEGT. The CDR3 runs 13 residues. V lost 6 bases and J lost 0, with 3 bases in between. This chain links TRBV6-2 or TRBV6-3 with TRBJ2-6, with D uncertain. The sequenced sample was PBMCs from the stem cell graft donor, obtained from the stem cell graft. This receptor was obtained from a human donor who donated a stem cell graft to a child with congenital amegakaryocytic thrombocytopenia. CDR3 protein: CASSNSGANVLTF. The CDR3 nucleotides are TGTGCCAGCAGCAACTCTGGGGCCAACGTCCTGACTTTC.